This entry describes one T cell receptor (beta chain). Its antigen is currently unknown. This entry is derived from a study of identical twins. TCRdb analysed the 5' RACE reads with MiXCR anew, one entry per CDR3 protein. This table holds fewer than 650,000 distinct CDR3 sequences, around 7.4% found once. Study conclusions and caveats: Diverse VJ usage suggested most zero-insertion clonotypes were not invariant T cells. Out-of-frame alpha sequences shared by twins showed excess low generation probability. While abundant cord blood beta clonotypes carried fewer insertions, memory repertoires showed no such pattern.

V lost 6 bases to trimming and J lost 3 bases; unmatched junction nucleotides: 5. Per germline, CDR1 MGHRA and CDR2 YSYEKL. The CDR3 loop spans 14 amino acids. These data are also associated with another study on yellow fever vaccine responses in identical twins. From that study: Reportedly, the T cell response mounted by twins to vaccine seemed partly convergent, partly personalized.

The chain carries TRBV4-1 and TRBJ2-3; 8 bases match TRBD2. The clonotype was recovered from a woman aged 18 to 35 in good health. The source material was PBMCs. The chain's CDR3 is CASSRQRGTDTQYF. The CDR3, as DNA: TGCGCCAGCAGTCGCCAGCGGGGGACAGATACGCAGTATTTT.